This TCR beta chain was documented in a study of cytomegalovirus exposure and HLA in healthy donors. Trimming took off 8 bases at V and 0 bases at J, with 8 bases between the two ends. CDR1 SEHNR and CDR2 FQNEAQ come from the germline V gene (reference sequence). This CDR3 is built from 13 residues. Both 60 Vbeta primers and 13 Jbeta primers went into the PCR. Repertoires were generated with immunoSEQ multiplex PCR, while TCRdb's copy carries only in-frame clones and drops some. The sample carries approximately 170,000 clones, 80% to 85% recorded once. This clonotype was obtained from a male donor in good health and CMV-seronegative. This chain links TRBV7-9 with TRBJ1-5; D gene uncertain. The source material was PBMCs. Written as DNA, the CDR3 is TGTGCCAGCGCCGGGGATAGCAATCAGCCCCAGCATTTT. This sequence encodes CASAGDSNQPQHF. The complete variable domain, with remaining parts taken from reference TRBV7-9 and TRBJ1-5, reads DTGVSQNPRHKITKRGQNVTFRCDPISEHNRLYWYRQTLGQGPEFLTYFQNEAQLEKSRLLSDRFSAERPKGSFSTLEIQRTEQGDSAMYLCASAGDSNQPQHFGDGTRLSIL.